The clone carrying this T cell receptor beta chain came up a few times. Its antigen is undetermined. CDR1 is WSHSY, CDR2 SAAADI, per germline. This CDR3 is built from 17 residues. V shed 6 bases and J shed 5 bases, with 25 bases lying between them. This sample stems from a study of vaccination effects on CD4 cells after COVID-19. Profiling relied on immunoSEQ multiplex PCR, and the TCRdb table lists in-frame clones only, not all of them. In the table there are 75,000 to 100,000 clones, over 70% of which are singletons. Antigen-specific CD4+ T cells were first expanded with viral peptide pools by the ViraFEST assay and only then sequenced. Researchers isolated CD4+ T cells once approximately ten days of culture had elapsed. The cohort was immunized with two doses of either the BNT162b2 or mRNA-1273 vaccine.

The rearrangement joins TRBV10-2 to TRBJ1-1, with D perhaps matching TRBD1 (5 bases). This clonotype originated in a human donor who received a COVID-19 vaccine. Sequenced here: CD4+ T cells from PBMCs cultured with HCoV-OC43 spike peptides, sampled after COVID-19 vaccination. Specified subset: HCoV-OC43 spike overlapping peptide pool stimulation. As DNA, the CDR3 is TGCGCCAGCAGCTCCGGGACTGGTGCTCCGGCGGTGACTGAAGCTTTCTTT. As protein: CASSSGTGAPAVTEAFF.